Below, 27 T cell receptor beta chains from the same sample are listed, as sequenced in a study of human T cells and chemical hapten exposure. The time point: patch test 2, 6 weeks after DPC sensitization. Indicated treatment: therapeutic diphenylcyclopropenone sensitization with weekly scalp DPC. Each CDR3 protein is one row after TCRdb ran MiXCR on the RACE reads. This sample carries 65,000 to 95,000 distinct CDR3 sequences, 6.5% to 8.5% of them seen once, and the ten largest clones take 1% to 1.5%. Sequenced here: whole blood, sampled in connection with sensitization to the hapten diphenylcyclopropenone (DPC). All receptors derive from a woman aged 25 to 45 with alopecia areata. Some clones in this sample may be carry-over from other donors' samples.

The chain uses TRBV6-5 and TRBJ1-1; 7 positions match TRBD1. The length of the CDR3 is 15 residues. Germline CDR1 MNHEY, CDR2 SVGAGI. J gave up 4 bases and V 7 bases, and 12 bases lay outside the gene matches. The CDR3 reads CASKAQGLGGTEAFF. The CDR3 nucleotides read TGTGCCAGCAAAGCACAGGGGTTAGGAGGCACTGAAGCTTTCTTT.

This clonotype has only a few counts. This chain uses TRBV6-1 with TRBJ2-7; TRBD2 is a possible D gene (5 bases). From germline, CDR1 is MNHNS and CDR2 SASEGT. V was pared by 6 bases and J by 1 base, with 16 bases between. The CDR3 runs 15 residues. CDR3: CASREWGGSSYEQYF. The CDR3 nucleotides read TGTGCCAGCAGAGAGTGGGGTGGGAGTTCCTACGAGCAGTACTTC.

At least ten counts were recorded for this clonotype. The CDR3 DNA sequence: TGTGCCAGCAGCCCTCGACTAGCGGGGCTTAGCACAGATACGCAGTATTTT. Its translation is CASSPRLAGLSTDTQYF. The chain combines TRBV7-8 with TRBJ2-3; 11 bases agree with TRBD2. CDR1 and CDR2 (germline): SGHVS, FQNEAQ. V was clipped by 5 bases and J by 0 bases; unmatched bases: 7. CDR3 length: 17 residues.

The V and J genes are TRBV18 and TRBJ1-1; tentatively, D is TRBD1 (5 bases). Deletions cut 2 bases from V and 1 base from J, with 8 bases between. CDR3 length: 14 amino acids. Germline V gives CDR1 KGHSH, CDR2 LQKENI. CDR3 sequence (DNA): TGTGCCAGCTCACCAGACAGCAGGAACACTGAAGCTTTCTTT. The encoded protein is CASSPDSRNTEAFF.

This clonotype has at least ten counts. The chain carries TRBV5-1 and TRBJ2-2; tentatively, D is TRBD1 (5 bases). The germline gives CDR1 SGHRS, CDR2 YFSETQ. V lost 0 bases, J lost 5 bases, and 11 bases lay in between. The CDR3 length is 15 residues. CDR3 in amino acids: CASSLVVAGTGELFF. The CDR3 bases are TGCGCCAGCAGCTTGGTGGTGGCAGGGACCGGGGAGCTGTTTTTT.

This clonotype has a count of ten or more. The chain carries TRBV15 and TRBJ1-1, with 8 bases identical to TRBD1. The CDR3 length is 16 residues. The trim removed 5 bases at V and 6 bases at J, leaving 14 bases unmatched. Per germline, CDR1 LNHNV and CDR2 YYDKDF (reference sequence). CDR3 DNA: TGTGCCACCAGCGGACAGGGTTTAGGGTATAACGCTGAAGCTTTCTTT. It yields the protein CATSGQGLGYNAEAFF. Filled out from reference TRBV15 and TRBJ1-1, the complete variable domain reads DAMVIQNPRYQVTQFGKPVTLSCSQTLNHNVMYWYQQKSSQAPKLLFHYYDKDFNNEADTPDNFQSRRPNTSFCFLDIRSPGLGDTAMYLCATSGQGLGYNAEAFFGQGTRLTVV.

V gene TRBV11-2 combines with J gene TRBJ2-2; possible D gene TRBD1, 5 bases. The CDR3 loop spans 16 amino acids. Between the trimmed V and J ends, which lost 5 bases and 0 bases, there was a span of 13 bases. Germline V gene data show CDR1 as SGHAT and CDR2 as FQNNGV. The CDR3 DNA is TGTGCCAGCAGCACCTGGGCAGGGACGAACACCGGGGAGCTGTTTTTT. Amino acid sequence: CASSTWAGTNTGELFF.

This clonotype appeared many times. The chain recombines TRBV5-1 with TRBJ2-4, with D maybe TRBD2 (5 bases). The CDR3 runs to 15 residues. Germline V lookup: CDR1 SGHRS, CDR2 YFSETQ. V was cut by 6 bases and J by 0 bases, with 13 bases left in between. The CDR3 loop reads CASTGVETAKNIQYF. DNA for the CDR3: TGCGCCAGCACCGGGGTTGAGACAGCCAAAAACATTCAGTACTTC.

In this sample, this clonotype turned up many times. V gene TRBV7-2 combines with J gene TRBJ2-7, with 11 bases aligning to TRBD2. V was pared by 5 bases and J by 3 bases, with 6 bases of the junction left unmatched. CDR1 SGHTA and CDR2 FQGNSA come from the germline V gene. The CDR3 sequence is 15 residues long. CDR3 coding DNA: TGTGCCAGCAGCGTTAGCGGGGGGGGTTACTACGAGCAGTACTTC. Residues: CASSVSGGGYYEQYF.

Note on this clonotype: This may come from a read error, since a much larger clone is one base off. V usage is TRBV6-5 and J usage is TRBJ1-6, with D perhaps matching TRBD1 (6 bases). V gave up 0 bases and J gave up 11 bases, with 17 bases separating them. This CDR3 has 16 residues. The V gene's germline CDR1 is MNHEY and CDR2 SVGAGI. CDR3 sequence: CASSYSIAGVSTPLHF. CDR3 nucleotide sequence: TGTGCCAGCAGTTACTCGATTGCAGGGGTCAGTACACCCCTCCACTTT.

The rearrangement links TRBV4-1 to TRBJ1-1; D might be TRBD1 (6 bases). Trimming removed 1 base from V and 1 base from J, with 13 bases in between. CDR1 and CDR2 from the germline V gene are MGHRA and YSYEKL. The CDR3 spans 16 residues. CDR3: CASSQGPAGENTEAFF. The CDR3 DNA reads as TGCGCCAGCAGCCAAGGTCCGGCAGGGGAGAACACTGAAGCTTTCTTT.

This clonotype was counted at least ten times. This chain joins TRBV7-2 and TRBJ2-1; a weak D match, TRBD2 (6 bases). The CDR3 has 15 residues. The germline V gene encodes CDR1 SGHTA and CDR2 FQGNSA. V was pared by 4 bases and J by 6 bases, with 16 bases between. This CDR3 reads CASSSNPGVGNEQFF. CDR3 bases: TGTGCCAGCAGCTCGAACCCGGGGGTAGGCAATGAGCAGTTCTTC.

The table lists this clonotype with a few counts. J is TRBJ1-1 and V is TRBV6-5; a weak D match, TRBD1 (6 bases). This CDR3 is 13 amino acids long. Between the trimmed V and J ends, which lost 5 bases and 3 bases, there was a span of 10 bases. CDR1 and CDR2 from the germline V gene are MNHEY and SVGAGI. In DNA, the CDR3 is TGTGCCAGCAGTAGACAGGCTTACACTGAAGCTTTCTTT. Protein product: CASSRQAYTEAFF.

In regard to this clonotype: A single base separates this from a much larger clone, so it may be a read error. This chain uses TRBV5-6 with TRBJ2-7; D might be TRBD1 or TRBD2, each matching 5 bases. Trimming cost V 1 base and J 11 bases, with 16 bases left between them. The germline CDR1 and CDR2 sequences are SGHDT and YYEEEE. The CDR3 extends over 13 amino acids. The CDR3 bases are TGTGCCAGCAGCTTGAATCATGGGGGATCGGAGTACTTC. Protein product: CASSLNHGGSEYF.

This clonotype was recorded a few times. This chain uses TRBV3-1 with TRBJ2-1; a weak D match, TRBD1 (5 bases). Germline-derived CDR1 and CDR2 are LGHDT and YNNKEL (reference sequence). The CDR3 loop spans 17 amino acids. V dropped 2 bases and J dropped 2 bases, with 16 bases sitting between them. In DNA form, the CDR3 reads TGTGCCAGCAGCCAAAACGCTGCCAGGGCTCCCTACAATGAGCAGTTCTTC. This gives the protein CASSQNAARAPYNEQFF.

The chain recombines TRBV6-6 with TRBJ1-3; 7 bases line up with TRBD1. CDR1 and CDR2 (germline): MNHNY, SVGAGI (reference sequence). The CDR3 covers 15 residues. V trimming: 5 bases; J trimming: 2 bases; junction bases outside the gene matches: 6. The CDR3 DNA reads as TGTGCCAGCAGTACAGGGGATTCGGCTGGAAACACCATATATTTT. Its translation: CASSTGDSAGNTIYF.

The chain couples TRBV13 to TRBJ1-1; 7 bases agree with TRBD1. CDR3 length: 15 amino acids. V shed 0 bases, J shed 3 bases, and the junction held 4 bases outside the gene matches. CDR1 and CDR2 from the germline V gene are PRHDT and FYEKMQ (reference sequence). The CDR3: CASSLGQGIHTEAFF. The CDR3 DNA follows: TGTGCCAGCAGCTTAGGACAGGGGATTCACACTGAAGCTTTCTTT.

This clonotype was recorded many times. This chain uses TRBV18 with TRBJ1-2; D might be TRBD1 (5 bases). The CDR3 sequence is 16 residues long. CDR1 is KGHSH, CDR2 LQKENI, per germline. V was clipped by 6 bases and J by 4 bases, with 21 bases between them. The CDR3 is CASSPPAHQGGYGYTF. The DNA for the CDR3 is TGTGCCAGCTCGCCTCCGGCCCACCAGGGAGGCTATGGCTACACCTTC.

At least ten counts were recorded for this clonotype. The V call is TRBV10-3, the J call TRBJ2-3; either TRBD1 or TRBD2 may supply D (5 bases each). CDR3 length: 14 amino acids. V was trimmed by 5 bases and J by 6 bases, leaving 15 bases between them. Germline loops: CDR1 ENHRY, CDR2 SYGVKD. The CDR3 here is CAISKIAGADTQYF. The CDR3 coding sequence is TGTGCCATCAGTAAAATAGCCGGGGCGGATACGCAGTATTTT.

This clonotype was observed at least ten times. This rearrangement joins TRBV7-2 to TRBJ2-7, with D hard to call. The CDR3 is made up of 12 amino acids. V gave up 3 bases and J gave up 5 bases, with 8 bases separating them. Germline assignment: CDR1 SGHTA and CDR2 FQGNSA. The CDR3 loop is CASSLVSHEQYF. The CDR3 DNA reads TGTGCCAGCAGCTTGGTTAGTCACGAGCAGTACTTC.

The chain couples TRBV6-1 to TRBJ2-7; 9 positions agree with TRBD1. The CDR3 extends over 13 amino acids. Germline CDR1 is MNHNS and CDR2 is SASEGT. The V and J ends lost 8 bases and 3 bases, in that order; junction bases with no gene match: 5. CDR3 region: CASPGQGRYEQYF. CDR3 DNA sequence: TGTGCCAGCCCGGGACAGGGTCGCTACGAGCAGTACTTC.

This clonotype was counted only a few times. The chain employs TRBV7-9 and TRBJ2-5; D might be TRBD1 or TRBD2, each matching 5 bases. The CDR3 extends over 15 amino acids. Deletions cut 5 bases from V and 4 bases from J, with 17 bases between. Germline CDR1 reads SEHNR; CDR2 reads FQNEAQ (reference sequence). CDR3 nucleotides: TGTGCCAGCAGCCCAGACGGGGCAAGGAGAGAGACCCAGTACTTC. Translated, it gives CASSPDGARRETQYF.

At least ten counts were recorded for this clonotype. The genes are TRBV29-1 and TRBJ2-1, with 12 bases aligning to TRBD2. V was clipped by 5 bases and J by 2 bases; unmatched bases: 1. CDR3 length: 14 residues. CDR1 SQVTM and CDR2 ANQGSEA come from the germline V gene. The CDR3, as DNA: TGCAGCGTTCTAGCGGGGGGGCCCTACAATGAGCAGTTCTTC. Encoded protein: CSVLAGGPYNEQFF.

This clonotype occurred many times. The chain recombines TRBV29-1 with TRBJ1-1, with D tentatively TRBD1 (6 bases). Germline V gene lookup returns CDR1 SQVTM and CDR2 ANQGSEA. V was cut by 7 bases and J by 2 bases, with 11 bases left in between. The CDR3 contains 12 residues. The CDR3 spells CSGGQQNTEAFF. The CDR3 DNA sequence: TGCAGCGGAGGACAGCAAAACACTGAAGCTTTCTTT.

This clonotype was counted at least ten times. The chain carries TRBV29-1 and TRBJ1-1, with D uncertain. V shed 3 bases and J shed 1 base, with 12 bases lying between them. The CDR3 totals 14 residues. The V gene's germline CDR1 is SQVTM and CDR2 ANQGSEA. The CDR3 reads CSVDKTGPNTEAFF. The CDR3 coding sequence is TGCAGCGTTGATAAGACTGGGCCGAACACTGAAGCTTTCTTT.

This clonotype was recorded many times. The chain recombines TRBV6-2 or TRBV6-3 with TRBJ2-5; 8 bases fit TRBD1. The CDR3 has 15 residues. J gave up 4 bases and V 4 bases, and 8 bases lay outside the gene matches. CDR1 is MNHEY and CDR2 is SVGEGT in the germline V gene. CDR3 region: CASSSRGRAVETQYF. The DNA of the CDR3 is TGTGCCAGCAGTTCCAGGGGGCGGGCGGTAGAGACCCAGTACTTC.

At least ten counts were recorded for this clonotype. The chain employs TRBV12-3 or TRBV12-4 and TRBJ1-1, with a possible D match to TRBD1 (5 bases). This CDR3 spans 14 amino acids. V was shortened by 6 bases and J by 5 bases, with 16 bases between the two germline ends. The CDR3 sequence: CASSADRGGTEAFF. The CDR3 DNA is TGTGCCAGCAGCGCCGACCGCGGGGGGACTGAAGCTTTCTTT.